The 26 T cell receptor beta chains presented below share a single source sample, sequenced in a study of cytomegalovirus exposure and HLA in healthy donors. Primers included in the PCR were 60 Vbeta and 13 Jbeta primers. Using immunoSEQ multiplex PCR, the repertoire was profiled, and TCRdb retains in-frame clones only, with some absent. The table for this sample gives under 120,000 clones. Source material: PBMCs. The receptors come from a man aged 45-65 years in good health and CMV-seronegative.

The chain couples TRBV5-1 to TRBJ1-1, with D perhaps TRBD1 (5 bases). Germline assignment: CDR1 SGHRS and CDR2 YFSETQ. CDR3 size: 11 residues. The V end lost 4 bases, the J end lost 4 bases, and 5 bases lay between the germline ends. The CDR3: CASSQGTEAFF. DNA of the CDR3: TGCGCCAGCAGCCAGGGCACTGAAGCTTTCTTT. Combining the CDR3 with reference TRBV5-1 and TRBJ1-1 gives the whole variable domain KAGVTQTPRYLIKTRGQQVTLSCSPISGHRSVSWYQQTPGQGLQFLFEYFSETQRNKGNFPGRFSGRQFSNSRSEMNVSTLELGDSALYLCASSQGTEAFFGQGTRLTVV.

The chain carries TRBV6-1 and TRBJ2-2; possibly TRBD1 for D (5 bases). The CDR3 length is 12 residues. CDR1 MNHNS and CDR2 SASEGT come from the germline V gene. Trimming took 6 bases from V and 6 from J, leaving 8 bases between them. CDR3 sequence: CASRGRSGELFF. The CDR3 nucleotides are TGTGCCAGCAGGGGGCGATCCGGGGAGCTGTTTTTT.

The DNA for the CDR3 is TGTGCCAGCAGCTCCGGGACTATTAGCAATCAGCCCCAGCATTTT. Its translation: CASSSGTISNQPQHF. The chain recombines TRBV5-6 with TRBJ1-5; possible D gene TRBD1, 5 bases. The V gene's germline CDR1 is SGHDT and CDR2 YYEEEE. The V and J ends lost 3 bases and 0 bases respectively, with 10 bases between them. There are 15 residues in the CDR3.

The rearrangement joins TRBV30 to TRBJ1-2; TRBD1 matches 7 bases. V was pared by 5 bases and J by 8 bases, with 5 bases of the junction left unmatched. The CDR3 has 11 residues. Looked up from germline, CDR1 is GTSNPN and CDR2 is SVGIG (reference sequence). CDR3 protein: CAWETRGGYTF. DNA for the CDR3: TGTGCCTGGGAAACCAGGGGGGGCTACACCTTC.

This chain connects TRBV29-1 to TRBJ2-7, with a tentative D call TRBD1 (6 bases). The CDR3 extends over 14 amino acids. The V gene's germline CDR1 is SQVTM and CDR2 ANQGSEA. Trimming pared 5 bases from V and 4 bases from J, leaving 18 bases between. This chain's CDR3 is CSVRTRQDTYEQYF. CDR3 coding DNA: TGCAGCGTTAGAACCCGACAGGACACTTACGAGCAGTACTTC.

Points on this clone: This CDR3 is also generated by other DNA sequences in the sample. V gene TRBV18 combines with J gene TRBJ1-1, with 9 bases matching TRBD1. After removal of 3 bases from V and 0 bases from J, the junction contained 2 bases not matched to a gene. The V gene's germline CDR1 is KGHSH and CDR2 LQKENI. This CDR3 has 15 amino acids. CDR3 DNA sequence: TGTGCCAGCTCACCGGGGACAGGGTTGAACACTGAAGCTTTCTTT. This gives the protein CASSPGTGLNTEAFF.

This CDR3 reads CASSLATGYEQYF. CDR3 sequence (DNA): TGCGCCAGCAGCTTGGCCACGGGTTACGAGCAGTACTTC. The J gene is TRBJ2-7, the V gene TRBV5-1, with D unclear. This CDR3 is 13 amino acids long. Germline CDR1 SGHRS, CDR2 YFSETQ. The V gene lost 0 bases and the J gene lost 4 bases, with 8 bases spanning the gap.

This chain joins TRBV11-3 and TRBJ1-3; D is uncertain. In germline, CDR1 is SGHNT, CDR2 YENEEA. The CDR3 has 14 amino acids. The V end was cut by 4 bases, the J end by 0 bases, with 7 bases between. In DNA, the CDR3 is TGTGCCAGCAGCTATCAGGACTCTGGAAACACCATATATTTT. Protein sequence: CASSYQDSGNTIYF.

The chain joins TRBV18 to TRBJ1-1; 8 nucleotides line up with TRBD1. Germline V gene lookup returns CDR1 KGHSH and CDR2 LQKENI. The junction had 10 bases not matched to a gene; V was cut back by 4 bases and J by 6 bases. This CDR3 region has 15 residues. Here the CDR3 reads CASSLNGQGHAEAFF. CDR3 sequence (DNA): TGTGCCAGCTCACTTAACGGACAGGGCCACGCTGAAGCTTTCTTT.

This chain uses TRBV11-3 with TRBJ2-5, with 9 bases that match TRBD1. The V gene end was trimmed by 4 bases and the J gene end by 3 bases; junction bases not matched to a gene: 12. Germline V lookup: CDR1 SGHNT, CDR2 YENEEA. The length of the CDR3 is 17 residues. The CDR3 loop is CASSSPVWDREKETQYF. The CDR3 DNA sequence: TGTGCCAGCAGCTCACCGGTATGGGACAGGGAAAAAGAGACCCAGTACTTC. Combining the CDR3 with reference TRBV11-3 and TRBJ2-5 gives the whole variable domain EAGVVQSPRYKIIEKKQPVAFWCNPISGHNTLYWYLQNLGQGPELLIRYENEEAVDDSQLPKDRFSAERLKGVDSTLKIQPAELGDSAVYLCASSSPVWDREKETQYFGPGTRLLVL.

The rearrangement joins TRBV19 to TRBJ2-5, with TRBD1 identical over 7 bases. The CDR3 contains 14 residues. Germline CDR1 is LNHDA and CDR2 is SQIVND (reference sequence). V trimming: 6 bases; J trimming: 7 bases; junction bases outside the gene matches: 11. The CDR3 DNA follows: TGTGCCAGTAGCACGGGACAGTCTCACGCGACCCAGTACTTC. The encoded protein is CASSTGQSHATQYF.

This chain uses TRBV7-2 with TRBJ2-3; D unresolved. Looked up from germline, CDR1 is SGHTA and CDR2 is FQGNSA. This CDR3 is 12 amino acids long. Trimming shortened V by 4 bases and J by 4 bases, and 6 bases separated the two germline ends. The CDR3 bases are TGTGCCAGCAGCTCCCGAGCAGATACGCAGTATTTT. Residues: CASSSRADTQYF.

The chain joins TRBV30 to TRBJ1-5; TRBD1 aligns across 10 bases. This CDR3 contains 13 residues. V dropped 5 bases and J dropped 5; count of bases not matched to a gene: 3. Germline-derived CDR1 and CDR2 are GTSNPN and SVGIG (reference sequence). DNA of the CDR3: TGTGCCTGGGGGGGGACAGGGGATCAGCCCCAGCATTTT. Its translation: CAWGGTGDQPQHF.

This chain joins TRBV6-6 and TRBJ1-2; possibly TRBD1 for D (6 bases). The length of the CDR3 is 16 residues. The germline V gene has CDR1 MNHNY and CDR2 SVGAGI (reference sequence). V was pared by 2 bases and J by 8 bases, with 21 bases between. The CDR3 sequence: CASSYPLGGGLWGYTF. In DNA, the CDR3 is TGTGCCAGCAGTTACCCTTTGGGAGGGGGACTATGGGGCTACACCTTC.

V gene TRBV7-3 combines with J gene TRBJ2-1; D gene unclear. Germline CDR1 reads SGHTA; CDR2 reads FQGTGA. This CDR3 spans 13 amino acids. With 8 bases removed from V and 0 bases from J, the gap between germline ends came to 8 bases. The CDR3 here is CASAQASYNEQFF. CDR3 in DNA: TGTGCCAGCGCCCAGGCCTCCTACAATGAGCAGTTCTTC.

About this clone: The sample carries other DNA sequences with the same CDR3. This sequence joins TRBV29-1 and TRBJ2-1; a possible D gene is TRBD2 (5 bases). Trimming removed 7 bases from V and 5 bases from J, with 9 bases in between. The CDR3 is 11 residues long. Germline lookup yields CDR1 SQVTM and CDR2 ANQGSEA. DNA of the CDR3: TGCAGCGGAACCGGGGACAATGAGCAGTTCTTC. Its protein is CSGTGDNEQFF.

V usage is TRBV5-1 and J usage is TRBJ1-2; TRBD1 matches at 7 bases. V lost 0 bases and J lost 5; bases outside the gene matches: 7. CDR1 and CDR2 from the germline V gene are SGHRS and YFSETQ. The CDR3 has 15 residues. CDR3 loop: CASSLGTGAGYGYTF. CDR3 DNA: TGCGCCAGCAGCTTGGGTACAGGGGCGGGATATGGCTACACCTTC.

The V and J genes are TRBV4-3 and TRBJ1-2, with D tentatively TRBD1 (5 bases). This CDR3 comprises 14 residues. Per germline, CDR1 LGHNA and CDR2 YSLEER. V was clipped by 1 base and J by 4 bases, with 10 bases between them. DNA of the CDR3: TGCGCCAGCAGCCAAGCTTCAACAGGCTATGGCTACACCTTC. Encoded protein: CASSQASTGYGYTF.

Written as DNA, the CDR3 is TGTGCCAGCAGCGTATCCGGGGCTGGGGCCAACGTCCTGACTTTC. As protein: CASSVSGAGANVLTF. V gene TRBV9 combines with J gene TRBJ2-6; D is possibly TRBD2 (5 bases). The CDR3 consists of 15 residues. The ends were cut back, 1 base at V and 2 bases at J, with 7 bases in the middle. In germline, CDR1 is SGDLS, CDR2 YYNGEE.

This chain connects TRBV6-5 to TRBJ1-1; D unresolved. This CDR3 region has 13 residues. V lost 8 bases and J lost 10, with 20 bases in between. Per germline, CDR1 MNHEY and CDR2 SVGAGI. The CDR3 here is CASRNSGALGAFF. The CDR3 region has the DNA TGTGCCAGCCGAAACTCCGGAGCCTTGGGAGCTTTCTTT.

This chain connects TRBV7-9 to TRBJ1-1, with TRBD1 as a possible D gene (6 bases). This CDR3 is 16 amino acids long. Per germline, CDR1 SEHNR and CDR2 FQNEAQ (reference sequence). V gave up 2 bases and J gave up 5 bases, with 18 bases separating them. As DNA, the CDR3 is TGTGCCAGCAGCTTACGCCCCCCGGGGGGCCGGACTGAAGCTTTCTTT. Its protein product is CASSLRPPGGRTEAFF.

The chain carries TRBV6-6 and TRBJ2-5; 8 bases agree with TRBD1. This CDR3 spans 16 amino acids. Trimming took 6 bases from V and 5 from J; bases not matched to a gene: 14. Germline CDR1 MNHNY, CDR2 SVGAGI (reference sequence). The CDR3 is CASRITAQGDFETQYF. As DNA, the CDR3 is TGTGCCAGCAGGATTACAGCACAGGGGGATTTTGAGACCCAGTACTTC.

The chain links TRBV11-2 to TRBJ2-5; TRBD2 aligns across 11 bases. The CDR3 runs to 15 residues. CDR1 SGHAT and CDR2 FQNNGV come from the germline V gene. Unmatched junction bases numbered 4, after V lost 0 bases and J lost 7 bases. CDR3 region: CASSLDHTSGGTQYF. CDR3 DNA sequence: TGTGCCAGCAGCTTAGATCATACTAGCGGGGGGACCCAGTACTTC.

J is TRBJ2-1 and V is TRBV7-8, with 15 bases lining up with TRBD2. Trimming took 5 bases from V and 8 from J; bases not matched to a gene: 7. Germline-derived CDR1 and CDR2 are SGHVS and FQNEAQ. This CDR3 is 16 amino acids long. CDR3: CASSPGTSGRPHEQFF. CDR3 in DNA: TGTGCCAGCAGCCCCGGGACTAGCGGGAGGCCCCATGAGCAGTTCTTC.

V gene TRBV7-2 combines with J gene TRBJ1-4; D gene unclear. The germline V gene has CDR1 SGHTA and CDR2 FQGNSA. This CDR3 has 14 amino acids. Trimming pared 4 bases from V and 10 bases from J, leaving 16 bases between. CDR3 region: CASSSLMPAGKLFF. The CDR3, as DNA: TGTGCCAGCAGCTCCCTTATGCCGGCGGGAAAACTGTTTTTT.

The chain employs TRBV9 and TRBJ1-1; D call uncertain. Germline CDR1 is SGDLS and CDR2 is YYNGEE. The CDR3 has 15 amino acids. The ends were cut back, 0 bases at V and 4 bases at J, with 13 bases in the middle. The CDR3 bases are TGTGCCAGCAGCGTAGAGTGGGGTCGGGGCACTGAAGCTTTCTTT. Its protein product is CASSVEWGRGTEAFF. The full variable domain, with the rest looked up from reference TRBV9 and TRBJ1-1, is DSGVTQTPKHLITATGQRVTLRCSPRSGDLSVYWYQQSLDQGLQFLIQYYNGEERAKGNILERFSAQQFPDLHSELNLSSLELGDSALYFCASSVEWGRGTEAFFGQGTRLTVV.